This T cell receptor (beta chain) was sequenced for a study of beta chain features in type 1 diabetes. General study results and limits: Moderate but significant shortening of TCRB CDR3s was recorded in all four CD4+ subsets from Type 1 diabetes patients. Small HLA sub-analyses could not settle whether HLA shapes TCRB rearrangement.

A CD45RO/CCR7/CD25/CD127/CD95/CD27 panel sorted naive, central memory, regulatory and stem cell-like memory CD4+ cells. The CDR3 covers 13 residues. The V segment lost 1 base and the J segment 13 bases; nucleotides outside the gene matches: 10. Germline V gene sequence: CDR1 LNHDA, CDR2 SQIVND (reference sequence). This clone was seen a few times. The target antigen is unknown. The investigators reverse transcribed all of the isolated RNA, so they sequenced expressed TCRB transcripts. Mean read depth for naive, central memory and regulatory T cell samples was some 3.8 million reads. The table came from immunoSEQ multiplex PCR; TCRdb's copy has only in-frame clones and leaves some out. Found here are 160,000 or so clones, 8.5% to 10% of them singletons; the top ten hold under 0.85%.

The gene calls are TRBV19 and TRBJ2-7, with 7 bases matching TRBD1. The source of this sequence is a woman in her 30s with type 1 diabetes. The sample taken for sequencing was central memory CD4+ T cells from blood. Written as DNA, the CDR3 is TGTGCCAGTAGTATAGGACAGGGATCTCTTCAATACTTC. This sequence encodes CASSIGQGSLQYF.